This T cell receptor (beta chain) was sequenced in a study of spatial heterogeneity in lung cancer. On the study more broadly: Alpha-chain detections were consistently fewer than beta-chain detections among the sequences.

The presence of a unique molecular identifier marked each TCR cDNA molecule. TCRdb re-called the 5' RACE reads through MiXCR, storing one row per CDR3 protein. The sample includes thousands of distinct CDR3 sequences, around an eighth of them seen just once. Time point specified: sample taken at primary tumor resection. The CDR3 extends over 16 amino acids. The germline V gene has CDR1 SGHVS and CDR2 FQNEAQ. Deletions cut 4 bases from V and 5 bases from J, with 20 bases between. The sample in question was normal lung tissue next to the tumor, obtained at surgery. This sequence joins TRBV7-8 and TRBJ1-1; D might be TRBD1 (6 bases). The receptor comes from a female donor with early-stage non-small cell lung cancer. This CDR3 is CASSWGGRERRTEAFF. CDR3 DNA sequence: TGTGCCAGCAGCTGGGGGGGCAGGGAGAGGCGGACTGAAGCTTTCTTT.